This TCR beta chain was captured by sequencing in a study of OX40 agonist ivuxolimab in advanced cancers. In the study overall: With a range of 23 to 79, age averaged approximately 55 years, and nearly 85% were male. Overall study findings and caveats: No determination was made of the antigen specificity of the expanded peripheral T cells.

This CDR3 has 14 residues. Germline V gives CDR1 SGHDT, CDR2 YYEEEE. V shed 6 bases and J shed 2 bases, with 14 bases lying between them. The table came from immunoSEQ multiplex PCR; TCRdb's copy has only in-frame clones and leaves some out. The sample carries under 80,000 clones, just over 85% recorded once. In the case of this clone: The antigen remains undetermined.

This receptor was taken from an adult with an advanced solid tumor such as melanoma, head and neck, liver or kidney cancer. The gene calls are TRBV5-6 and TRBJ2-5; D may be TRBD2 (7 bases). The sequences come from CD4+ or CD8+ T cells sorted from blood, collected in a trial of the OX40 agonist ivuxolimab. CDR3 region: CASNRRGAQETQYF. DNA for the CDR3: TGTGCCAGCAACCGCCGGGGGGCTCAAGAGACCCAGTACTTC.